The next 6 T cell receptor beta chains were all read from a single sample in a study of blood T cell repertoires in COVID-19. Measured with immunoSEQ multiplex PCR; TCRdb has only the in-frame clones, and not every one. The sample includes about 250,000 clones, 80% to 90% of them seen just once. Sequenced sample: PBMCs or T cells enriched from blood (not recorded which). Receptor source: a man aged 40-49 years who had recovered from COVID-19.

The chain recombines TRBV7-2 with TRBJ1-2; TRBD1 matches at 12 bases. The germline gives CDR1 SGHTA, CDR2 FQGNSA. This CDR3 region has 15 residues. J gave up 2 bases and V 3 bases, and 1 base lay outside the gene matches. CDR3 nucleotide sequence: TGTGCCAGCAGCTTTGGGACAGGGGGCAACTATGGCTACACCTTC. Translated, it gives CASSFGTGGNYGYTF. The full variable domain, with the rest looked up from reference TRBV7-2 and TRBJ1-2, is GAGVSQSPSNKVTEKGKDVELRCDPISGHTALYWYRQSLGQGLEFLIYFQGNSAPDKSGLPSDRFSAERTGGSVSTLTIQRTQQEDSAVYLCASSFGTGGNYGYTFGSGTRLTVV.

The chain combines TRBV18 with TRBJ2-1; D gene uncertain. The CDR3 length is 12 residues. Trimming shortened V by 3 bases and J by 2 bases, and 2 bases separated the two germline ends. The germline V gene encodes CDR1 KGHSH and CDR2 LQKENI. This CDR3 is CASSPTYNEQFF. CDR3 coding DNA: TGTGCCAGCTCACCTACCTACAATGAGCAGTTCTTC. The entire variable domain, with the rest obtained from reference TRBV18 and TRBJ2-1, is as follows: NAGVMQNPRHLVRRRGQEARLRCSPMKGHSHVYWYRQLPEEGLKFMVYLQKENIIDESGMPKERFSAEFPKEGPSILRIQQVVRGDSAAYFCASSPTYNEQFFGPGTRLTVL.

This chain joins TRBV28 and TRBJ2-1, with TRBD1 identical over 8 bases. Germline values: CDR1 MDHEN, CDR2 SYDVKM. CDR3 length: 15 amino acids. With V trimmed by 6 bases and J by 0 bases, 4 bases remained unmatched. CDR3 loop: CASRLGTGSYNEQFF. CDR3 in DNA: TGTGCCAGCAGGCTGGGGACAGGCTCCTACAATGAGCAGTTCTTC.

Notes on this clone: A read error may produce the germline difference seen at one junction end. The CDR3 reads CSAEAGTGVGNTIYF. The CDR3 DNA follows: TGCAGCGCTGAAGCCGGGACAGGGGTGGGAAACACCATATATTTT. The rearrangement uses TRBV29-1 and TRBJ1-3; 10 bases are shared with TRBD1. CDR1 and CDR2 from the germline V gene are SQVTM and ANQGSEA. This CDR3 region has 15 residues.

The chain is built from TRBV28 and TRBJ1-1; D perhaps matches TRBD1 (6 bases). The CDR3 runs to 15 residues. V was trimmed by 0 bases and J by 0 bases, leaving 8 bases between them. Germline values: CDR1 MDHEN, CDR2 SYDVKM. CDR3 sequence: CASSLWGHVNTEAFF. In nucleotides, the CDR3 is TGTGCCAGCAGTTTATGGGGACACGTGAACACTGAAGCTTTCTTT.

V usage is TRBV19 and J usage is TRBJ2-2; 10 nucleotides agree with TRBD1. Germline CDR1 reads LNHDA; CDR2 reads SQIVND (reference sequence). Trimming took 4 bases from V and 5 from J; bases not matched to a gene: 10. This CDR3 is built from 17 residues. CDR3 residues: CASSTSVTGGFTGELFF. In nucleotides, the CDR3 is TGTGCCAGTAGTACCTCCGTGACAGGGGGCTTTACCGGGGAGCTGTTTTTT. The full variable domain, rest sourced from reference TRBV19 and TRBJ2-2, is DGGITQSPKYLFRKEGQNVTLSCEQNLNHDAMYWYRQDPGQGLRLIYYSQIVNDFQKGDIAEGYSVSREKKESFPLTVTSAQKNPTAFYLCASSTSVTGGFTGELFFGEGSRLTVL.